Below are 29 T cell receptor beta chains sequenced from a single sample in a study of T cells after posttransplantation cyclophosphamide (dated by TCRdb to 2016 to 2017). This sample's treatment or condition label indicates: high-dose cyclophosphamide on days +3 and +4 as single-agent GVHD prophylaxis. Patients in the PTCy group got busulfan and fludarabine conditioning, a marrow graft from a related or unrelated donor, and cyclophosphamide on days +3 and +4. Libraries were built with the immunoSEQ multiplex PCR assay. TCRdb retrieved this table from immuneACCESS and kept in-frame rearrangements only. Not all clones are present; in checked studies, unresolved V genes account for under half, and no reason is known for the remainder. This sample contains 5,000 to 5,500 clones, none of which is a singleton. The top ten clonotypes cover 16% of the sample. Sequences were derived from PBMCs, sampled after allogeneic stem cell transplant with posttransplant cyclophosphamide. Source of these receptors: a female patient between 30 and 39 years old who received an allogeneic stem cell transplant from an unrelated donor, was CMV-positive, and had acute and chronic GVHD. After a transplant, some T cells may be the graft donor's own cells.

Ten or more counts support this clone. The gene calls are TRBV12-5 and TRBJ2-3; tentative D call: TRBD2 (6 bases). CDR3 size: 11 residues. In germline, CDR1 is LGHNT, CDR2 FRNRAP. Trimming took 7 bases from V and 14 from J, leaving 16 bases between them. Written as DNA, the CDR3 is TGTGCTAGTGCCCCAACCGGGACTGTGTATTTT. Amino acids: CASAPTGTVYF.

This clone counts as medium-sized. The chain uses TRBV19 and TRBJ1-5; weak D call: TRBD1 (6 bases). Trimming cost V 5 bases and J 6 bases, with 17 bases left between them. The CDR3 has 15 residues. Germline CDR1 is LNHDA and CDR2 is SQIVND (reference sequence). The CDR3, as DNA: TGTGCCAGTAGTGCCAGGACAGACCTTAGTCAGCCCCAGCATTTT. Translated: CASSARTDLSQPQHF.

This clone appeared many times. The gene calls are TRBV2 and TRBJ1-5; D gene ambiguous. This CDR3 region has 13 residues. V lost 6 bases and J lost 0, with 6 bases in between. Germline V gene lookup returns CDR1 SNHLY and CDR2 FYNNEI. The CDR3, as DNA: TGTGCCAGCAGAAATTATAGCAATCAGCCCCAGCATTTT. This sequence encodes CASRNYSNQPQHF. The entire variable domain, with the rest obtained from reference TRBV2 and TRBJ1-5, is as follows: EPEVTQTPSHQVTQMGQEVILRCVPISNHLYFYWYRQILGQKVEFLVSFYNNEISEKSEIFDDQFSVERPDGSNFTLKIRSTKLEDSAMYFCASRNYSNQPQHFGDGTRLSIL.

This clone came up many times. The V and J genes are TRBV6-6 and TRBJ2-2; D might be TRBD2 (5 bases). CDR1 and CDR2 (germline): MNHNY, SVGAGI (reference sequence). This CDR3 region has 14 residues. V dropped 2 bases and J dropped 9 bases, with 13 bases sitting between them. The CDR3 is CASSYRPRAWELFF. CDR3 nucleotides: TGTGCCAGCAGTTACAGGCCGAGGGCCTGGGAGCTGTTTTTT.

At least ten counts were recorded for this clone. The chain uses TRBV10-1 and TRBJ2-1; 8 bases map to TRBD2. The ends lost 2 bases at V and 6 bases at J; junction bases unmatched: 6. The CDR3 runs 15 residues. Germline loops: CDR1 WNHNN, CDR2 SYGVQD (reference sequence). CDR3 sequence: CASSEVLAGSNEQFF. CDR3 sequence (DNA): TGCGCCAGCAGTGAGGTGTTAGCGGGAAGCAATGAGCAGTTCTTC.

This clone was counted many times. The gene calls are TRBV7-2 and TRBJ1-1; D may be TRBD1 (5 bases). Trimming shortened V by 5 bases and J by 3 bases, and 19 bases separated the two germline ends. The CDR3 is 16 amino acids. Germline V lookup: CDR1 SGHTA, CDR2 FQGNSA. CDR3: CASSKGTGGKYTEAFF. The CDR3 bases are TGTGCCAGCAGCAAAGGGACCGGGGGAAAGTACACTGAAGCTTTCTTT.

By sample fraction, this clone is medium-sized. The genes are TRBV13 and TRBJ1-2, with TRBD1 identical over 8 bases. The CDR3 runs to 13 residues. Trimming cost V 4 bases and J 6 bases; bases outside gene matches: 4. Germline CDR1 PRHDT, CDR2 FYEKMQ (reference sequence). CDR3 coding DNA: TGTGCCAGCAGCTCCAGGACAGGGAATGGCTACACCTTC. Translated: CASSSRTGNGYTF. Supplemented by reference TRBV13 and TRBJ1-2, the full variable domain reads AAGVIQSPRHLIKEKRETATLKCYPIPRHDTVYWYQQGPGQDPQFLISFYEKMQSDKGSIPDRFSAQQFSDYHSELNMSSLELGDSALYFCASSSRTGNGYTFGSGTRLTVV.

This clone has at least ten counts. The genes are TRBV27 and TRBJ2-3, with 7 nucleotides matching TRBD1. CDR3 size: 15 residues. Germline V gives CDR1 MNHEY, CDR2 SMNVEV (reference sequence). Trimming removed 4 bases from V and 11 bases from J; junction bases left unmatched: 15. The chain's CDR3 is CASSYPRTGYIQQYF. CDR3 DNA sequence: TGTGCCAGCAGTTACCCCCGGACAGGCTATATACAGCAGTATTTT.

On this clone: A far larger clone is a single base away, which makes a read error likely. The rearrangement joins TRBV7-9 to TRBJ2-3, with D possibly TRBD1 on 6 matching bases. The germline CDR1 and CDR2 sequences are SEHNR and FQNEAQ (reference sequence). This CDR3 spans 14 amino acids. CDR3 region: CASGLVSGADTQYF. CDR3 sequence (DNA): TGTGCCAGCGGCTTAGTTTCAGGGGCAGATACGCAGTATTTT.

This clone was recorded at least ten times. The V and J genes are TRBV27 and TRBJ2-1; 10 nucleotides align to TRBD2. Per the germline V gene, CDR1 is MNHEY and CDR2 is SMNVEV (reference sequence). The CDR3 covers 16 residues. The V and J ends lost 5 bases and 5 bases, in that order; junction bases with no gene match: 9. The chain's CDR3 is CASSTLAGERHNEQFF. CDR3 bases: TGTGCCAGCAGTACTCTAGCGGGAGAAAGGCACAATGAGCAGTTCTTC.

This clone was seen repeatedly, ten times or more. This sequence joins TRBV4-1 and TRBJ2-1; TRBD2 agrees at 9 bases. The germline V gene has CDR1 MGHRA and CDR2 YSYEKL. V dropped 4 bases and J dropped 10; count of bases not matched to a gene: 14. There are 16 residues in the CDR3. The CDR3 sequence: CASSRRGTSPRGEQFF. For the CDR3, the DNA is TGCGCCAGCAGCCGCCGCGGGACTAGCCCTCGTGGGGAGCAGTTCTTC.

This clone was counted at least ten times. In DNA, the CDR3 is TGTGCCAGCAGTGAAATGGCAGGGGGACAGCCCCAGCATTTT. As protein: CASSEMAGGQPQHF. The genes are TRBV2 and TRBJ1-5, with 7 nucleotides matching TRBD1. V lost 2 bases, J lost 7 bases, and 5 bases stayed unmatched. The CDR3 sequence is 14 residues long. Germline lookup yields CDR1 SNHLY and CDR2 FYNNEI.

This clone was counted many times. The chain is built from TRBV5-1 and TRBJ2-3; 13 bases are shared with TRBD2. Germline V gene lookup returns CDR1 SGHRS and CDR2 YFSETQ. The V segment lost 5 bases and the J segment 9 bases; nucleotides outside the gene matches: 12. The CDR3 loop spans 16 amino acids. CDR3 residues: CASSPGLAGDWGTQYF. CDR3 nucleotide sequence: TGCGCCAGCAGTCCCGGACTAGCGGGAGATTGGGGGACGCAGTATTTT.

This clone was seen a handful of times. The V and J genes are TRBV9 and TRBJ2-5; the D gene is possibly TRBD2 (5 bases). The tail of the sequence fits TRBJ2-7 better, so the J call may be wrong. This CDR3 is built from 18 residues. Germline V CDR1 and CDR2: SGDLS, YYNGEE. Written as DNA, the CDR3 is TGTGCCAGCAGCGCAGGTACTCCAACCGGCGAGGGCCGCCACGAGCAGTACTTC. Amino acids: CASSAGTPTGEGRHEQYF.

This clone appeared many times. J is TRBJ1-2 and V is TRBV19; possibly TRBD1 for D (5 bases). The CDR3 covers 15 residues. The V gene lost 3 bases and the J gene lost 3 bases, with 14 bases spanning the gap. Looked up from germline, CDR1 is LNHDA and CDR2 is SQIVND (reference sequence). The DNA of the CDR3 is TGTGCCAGTAGTATTGGCGGGGCTGAGGACTATGGCTACACCTTC. It yields the protein CASSIGGAEDYGYTF. Looking up the rest from reference TRBV19 and TRBJ1-2 gives the full variable domain: DGGITQSPKYLFRKEGQNVTLSCEQNLNHDAMYWYRQDPGQGLRLIYYSQIVNDFQKGDIAEGYSVSREKKESFPLTVTSAQKNPTAFYLCASSIGGAEDYGYTFGSGTRLTVV.

In this sample, this clone is medium-sized. V gene TRBV10-2 combines with J gene TRBJ1-1; D is uncertain. V lost 2 bases and J lost 3, with 19 bases in between. The CDR3 runs to 17 residues. Per the germline V gene, CDR1 is WSHSY and CDR2 is SAAADI. CDR3 bases: TGCGCCAGCAGTGAGACCCCGGGATGGGGAGAGGACACTGAAGCTTTCTTT. As protein: CASSETPGWGEDTEAFF.

This clone is classed as medium-sized (0.01 to 0.1%). Written as DNA, the CDR3 is TGTGCCAGCAGTGAAAGTCTAGCGGGACCCTACGAGCAGTACTTC. It yields the protein CASSESLAGPYEQYF. The chain joins TRBV6-1 to TRBJ2-7; 9 positions agree with TRBD2. The J segment lost 2 bases and the V segment lost 2 bases, leaving 4 bases of the junction unmatched. This CDR3 region has 15 residues. Germline-derived CDR1 and CDR2 are MNHNS and SASEGT.

The gene calls are TRBV10-1 and TRBJ2-5; 10 nucleotides line up with TRBD2. The J call may be incorrect, as the DNA end agrees better with TRBJ2-7. The CDR3 contains 13 residues. Germline CDR1 WNHNN, CDR2 SYGVQD (reference sequence). CDR3 residues: CASALAGVSEQYF. CDR3 coding DNA: TGCGCCAGCGCCCTAGCGGGAGTAAGCGAGCAGTACTTC.

This clone was detected many times. The CDR3, as DNA: TGTGCCAGCAGCCGTGGATGGGAGGAGACCCAGTACTTC. Residues: CASSRGWEETQYF. The gene calls are TRBV11-2 and TRBJ2-5; D perhaps matches TRBD2 (5 bases). Trimming stripped 5 bases from V and 5 bases from J, with 12 bases between. CDR3 size: 13 residues. Germline values: CDR1 SGHAT, CDR2 FQNNGV.

The V and J genes are TRBV6-5 and TRBJ2-7; 9 bases are shared with TRBD2. Losses at the gene ends were 4 bases for V and 4 bases for J; bases not matched to a gene: 8. Germline V gene sequence: CDR1 MNHEY, CDR2 SVGAGI. The CDR3 extends over 15 amino acids. The CDR3 here is CASSSGGSGSYEQYF. CDR3 coding DNA: TGTGCCAGCAGTTCGGGGGGTAGCGGGAGTTACGAGCAGTACTTC.

This clone was observed many times. This chain links TRBV5-1 with TRBJ1-2; TRBD1 agrees at 8 bases. CDR1 and CDR2 from the germline V gene are SGHRS and YFSETQ. After removal of 4 bases from V and 6 bases from J, the junction contained 5 bases not matched to a gene. This CDR3 is built from 13 residues. The CDR3 loop is CASSPGTGNGYTF. CDR3 DNA: TGCGCCAGCAGCCCTGGGACAGGCAATGGCTACACCTTC.

This clone occurred many times. J is TRBJ2-1 and V is TRBV4-2; no clear D gene. Germline V gives CDR1 LGHNA, CDR2 YNFKEQ. V was cut by 0 bases and J by 8 bases, with 11 bases left in between. The CDR3 consists of 14 residues. CDR3 loop: CASSQDSGEDEQFF. The CDR3 DNA is TGTGCCAGCAGCCAAGATTCTGGAGAGGATGAGCAGTTCTTC.

This clone was seen repeatedly, ten times or more. This chain joins TRBV2 and TRBJ2-7; no clear D gene. Trimming cost V 2 bases and J 3 bases, with 14 bases left between them. The CDR3 contains 15 residues. Looked up from germline, CDR1 is SNHLY and CDR2 is FYNNEI. CDR3 sequence reads: CASSEWATEIYEQYF. CDR3 coding DNA: TGTGCCAGCAGTGAATGGGCCACCGAGATCTACGAGCAGTACTTC.

This clone came up many times. V usage is TRBV30 and J usage is TRBJ1-2; D is perhaps TRBD1 (5 bases). CDR3 size: 11 residues. V was trimmed by 4 bases and J by 8 bases, leaving 11 bases between them. Per the germline V gene, CDR1 is GTSNPN and CDR2 is SVGIG (reference sequence). The CDR3, as DNA: TGTGCCTGGAAGTTAGCAGGGGGCTACACCTTC. Amino acid sequence: CAWKLAGGYTF.

This clone was found many times. The gene calls are TRBV2 and TRBJ2-1; 8 bases map to TRBD2. Germline CDR1 reads SNHLY; CDR2 reads FYNNEI. Unmatched junction bases numbered 6, after V lost 4 bases and J lost 4 bases. This CDR3 has 15 amino acids. In DNA form, the CDR3 reads TGTGCCAGCAGTGCCGGGACTAGGTGGTACAATGAGCAGTTCTTC. This translates into CASSAGTRWYNEQFF.

This clone was seen repeatedly, ten times or more. Written as DNA, the CDR3 is TGTGCCAGCAGCCCCGACAGGGGCCCAGAGACCCAGTACTTC. Its protein product is CASSPDRGPETQYF. V is TRBV6-1 and J is TRBJ2-5; TRBD1 agrees at 8 bases. V gave up 6 bases and J gave up 4 bases; unmatched junction bases: 7. CDR3 length equals 14 residues. CDR1 is MNHNS and CDR2 is SASEGT in the germline V gene.

This clone was detected many times. This chain uses TRBV9 with TRBJ2-2, with a possible D match to TRBD2 (5 bases). Trimming left V 0 bases short and J 5 bases short, with 14 bases between. CDR1 is SGDLS and CDR2 is YYNGEE in the germline V gene. The CDR3 covers 16 residues. CDR3 in DNA: TGTGCCAGCAGCGTAGCTGGACTCTTATCAACCGGGGAGCTGTTTTTT. Amino acids: CASSVAGLLSTGELFF.

This clone occurred many times. The chain couples TRBV4-1 to TRBJ2-7; TRBD2 is a possible D gene (5 bases). From germline, CDR1 is MGHRA and CDR2 YSYEKL. V was cut by 4 bases and J by 6 bases, with 10 bases left in between. The CDR3 is 12 amino acids. CDR3 loop: CASSPPGFEQYF. The CDR3 DNA follows: TGCGCCAGCAGCCCTCCGGGGTTCGAGCAGTACTTC.

This clone was observed at least ten times. The V call is TRBV6-1, the J call TRBJ1-1; D not resolved. CDR3 size: 14 residues. The V gene's germline CDR1 is MNHNS and CDR2 SASEGT. V was shortened by 5 bases and J by 0 bases, with 10 bases between the two germline ends. CDR3 DNA: TGTGCCAGCAGTCAACAGCTTATGAACACTGAAGCTTTCTTT. It specifies CASSQQLMNTEAFF.